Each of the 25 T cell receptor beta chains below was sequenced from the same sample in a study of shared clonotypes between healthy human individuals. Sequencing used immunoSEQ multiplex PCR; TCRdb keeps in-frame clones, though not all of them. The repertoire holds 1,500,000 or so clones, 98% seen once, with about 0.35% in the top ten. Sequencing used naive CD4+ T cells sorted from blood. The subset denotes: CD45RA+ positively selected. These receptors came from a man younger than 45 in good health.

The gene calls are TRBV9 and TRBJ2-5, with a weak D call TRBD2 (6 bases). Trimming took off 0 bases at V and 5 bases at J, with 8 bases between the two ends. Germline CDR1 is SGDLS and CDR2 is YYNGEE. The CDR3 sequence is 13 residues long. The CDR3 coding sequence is TGTGCCAGCAGCGTAGGTCGGGAGGAGACCCAGTACTTC. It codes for CASSVGREETQYF.

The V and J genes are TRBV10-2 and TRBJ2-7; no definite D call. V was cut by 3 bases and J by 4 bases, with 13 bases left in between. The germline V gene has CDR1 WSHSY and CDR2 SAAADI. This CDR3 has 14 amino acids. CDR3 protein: CASSDSPAIYEQYF. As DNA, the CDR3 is TGCGCCAGCAGTGACTCCCCGGCTATTTACGAGCAGTACTTC.

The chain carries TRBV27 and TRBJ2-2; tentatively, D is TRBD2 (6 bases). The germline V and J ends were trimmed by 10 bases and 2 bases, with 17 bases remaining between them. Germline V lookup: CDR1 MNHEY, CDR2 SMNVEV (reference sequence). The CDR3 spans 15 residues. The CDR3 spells CATPLGRDNTGELFF. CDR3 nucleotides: TGTGCCACTCCCCTGGGGCGGGACAACACCGGGGAGCTGTTTTTT.

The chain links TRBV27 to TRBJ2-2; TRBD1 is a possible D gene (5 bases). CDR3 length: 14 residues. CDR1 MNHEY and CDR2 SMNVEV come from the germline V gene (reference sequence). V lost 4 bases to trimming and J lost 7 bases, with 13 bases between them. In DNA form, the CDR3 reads TGTGCCAGCAGTTACCTAGGGGTTGGCGGGGAGCTGTTTTTT. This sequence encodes CASSYLGVGGELFF.

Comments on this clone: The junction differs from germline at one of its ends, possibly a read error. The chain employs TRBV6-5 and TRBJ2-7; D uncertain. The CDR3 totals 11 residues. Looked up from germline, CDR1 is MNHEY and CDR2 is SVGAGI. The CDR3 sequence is CASRLSNEQYF. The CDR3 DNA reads TGTGCCAGCAGACTCTCCAACGAGCAGTACTTC.

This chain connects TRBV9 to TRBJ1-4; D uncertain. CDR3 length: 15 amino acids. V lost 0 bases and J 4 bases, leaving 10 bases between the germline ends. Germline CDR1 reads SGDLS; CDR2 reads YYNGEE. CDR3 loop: CASSVGDVRNEKLFF. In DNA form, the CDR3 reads TGTGCCAGCAGCGTAGGGGATGTCCGTAATGAAAAACTGTTTTTT.

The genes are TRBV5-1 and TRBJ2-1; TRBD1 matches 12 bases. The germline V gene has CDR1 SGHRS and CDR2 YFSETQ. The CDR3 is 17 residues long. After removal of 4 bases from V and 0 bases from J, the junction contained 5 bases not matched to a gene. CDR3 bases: TGCGCCAGCAGCGCGGGACAGGGGGCGAGCTCCTACAATGAGCAGTTCTTC. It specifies CASSAGQGASSYNEQFF.

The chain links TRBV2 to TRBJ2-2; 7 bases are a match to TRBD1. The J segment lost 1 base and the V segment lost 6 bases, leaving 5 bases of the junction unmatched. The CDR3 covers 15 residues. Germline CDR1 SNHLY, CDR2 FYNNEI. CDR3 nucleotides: TGTGCCAGCAGGAAACAGGGGCAGAACACCGGGGAGCTGTTTTTT. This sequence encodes CASRKQGQNTGELFF.

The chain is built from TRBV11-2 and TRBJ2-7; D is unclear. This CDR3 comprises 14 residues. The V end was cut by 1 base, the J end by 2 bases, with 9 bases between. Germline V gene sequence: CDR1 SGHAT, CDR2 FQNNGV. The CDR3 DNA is TGTGCCAGCAGCTTAGGTGGTAGGACCTACGAGCAGTACTTC. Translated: CASSLGGRTYEQYF.

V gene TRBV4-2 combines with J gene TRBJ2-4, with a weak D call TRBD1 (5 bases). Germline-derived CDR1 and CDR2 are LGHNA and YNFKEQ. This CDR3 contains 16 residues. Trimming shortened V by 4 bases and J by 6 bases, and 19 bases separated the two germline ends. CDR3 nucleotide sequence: TGTGCCAGCAGCCTAACCAGGACACCCTCAGGAAACATTCAGTACTTC. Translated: CASSLTRTPSGNIQYF.

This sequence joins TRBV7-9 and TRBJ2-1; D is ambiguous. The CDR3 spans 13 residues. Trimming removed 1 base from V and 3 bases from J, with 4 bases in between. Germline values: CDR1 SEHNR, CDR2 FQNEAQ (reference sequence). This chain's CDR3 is CASSLGDYNEQFF. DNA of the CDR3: TGTGCCAGCAGCTTAGGGGACTACAATGAGCAGTTCTTC.

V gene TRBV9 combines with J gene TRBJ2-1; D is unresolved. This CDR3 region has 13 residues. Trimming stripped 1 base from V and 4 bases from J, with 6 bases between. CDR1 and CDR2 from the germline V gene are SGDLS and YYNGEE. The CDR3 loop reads CASSVSQYNEQFF. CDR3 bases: TGTGCCAGCAGCGTATCGCAATACAATGAGCAGTTCTTC.

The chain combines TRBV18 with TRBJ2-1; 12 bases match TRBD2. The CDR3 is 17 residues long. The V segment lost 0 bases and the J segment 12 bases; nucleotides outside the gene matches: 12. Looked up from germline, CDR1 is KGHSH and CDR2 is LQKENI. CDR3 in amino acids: CASSPPDARLAGARQFF. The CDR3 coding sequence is TGTGCCAGCTCACCACCGGACGCCCGACTAGCGGGGGCCCGGCAGTTCTTC.

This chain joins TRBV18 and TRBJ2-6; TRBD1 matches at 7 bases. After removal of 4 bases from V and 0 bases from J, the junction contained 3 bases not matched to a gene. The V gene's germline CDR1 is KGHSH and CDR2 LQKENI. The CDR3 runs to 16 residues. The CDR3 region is CASSLRDSSGANVLTF. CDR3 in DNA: TGTGCCAGCTCACTCCGGGACAGCTCTGGGGCCAACGTCCTGACTTTC.

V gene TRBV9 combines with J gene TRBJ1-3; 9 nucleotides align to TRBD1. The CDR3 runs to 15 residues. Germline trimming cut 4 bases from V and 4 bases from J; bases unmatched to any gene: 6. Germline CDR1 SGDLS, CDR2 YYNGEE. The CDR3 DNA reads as TGTGCCAGCAGCCCACGGACAGGGGACGGAAACACCATATATTTT. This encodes CASSPRTGDGNTIYF.

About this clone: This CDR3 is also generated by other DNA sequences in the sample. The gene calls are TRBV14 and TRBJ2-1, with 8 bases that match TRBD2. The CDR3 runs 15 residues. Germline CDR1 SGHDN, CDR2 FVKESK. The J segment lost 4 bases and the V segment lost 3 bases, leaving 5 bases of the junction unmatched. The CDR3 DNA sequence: TGTGCCAGCAGCCAGCTCACGGGAGGGTACAATGAGCAGTTCTTC. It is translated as CASSQLTGGYNEQFF.

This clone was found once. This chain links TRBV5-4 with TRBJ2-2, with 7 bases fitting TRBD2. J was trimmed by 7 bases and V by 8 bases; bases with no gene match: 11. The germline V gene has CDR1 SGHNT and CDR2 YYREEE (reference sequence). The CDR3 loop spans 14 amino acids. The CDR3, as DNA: TGTGCCAGACGTGGCGGGAGAACGGGCGGGGAGCTGTTTTTT. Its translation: CARRGGRTGGELFF.

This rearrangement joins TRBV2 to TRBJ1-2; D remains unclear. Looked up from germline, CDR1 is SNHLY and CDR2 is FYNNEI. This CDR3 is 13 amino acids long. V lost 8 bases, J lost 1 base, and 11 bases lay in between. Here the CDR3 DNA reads TGTGCCAGCTCCCTGGAACTTAACTATGGCTACACCTTC. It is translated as CASSLELNYGYTF.

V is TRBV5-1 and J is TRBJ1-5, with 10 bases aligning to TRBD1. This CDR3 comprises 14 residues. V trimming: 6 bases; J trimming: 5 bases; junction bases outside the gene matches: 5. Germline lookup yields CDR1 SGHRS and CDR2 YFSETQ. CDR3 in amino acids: CASKFGTGDQPQHF. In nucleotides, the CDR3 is TGCGCCAGCAAATTCGGGACAGGGGATCAGCCCCAGCATTTT. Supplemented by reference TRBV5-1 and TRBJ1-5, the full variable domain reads KAGVTQTPRYLIKTRGQQVTLSCSPISGHRSVSWYQQTPGQGLQFLFEYFSETQRNKGNFPGRFSGRQFSNSRSEMNVSTLELGDSALYLCASKFGTGDQPQHFGDGTRLSIL.

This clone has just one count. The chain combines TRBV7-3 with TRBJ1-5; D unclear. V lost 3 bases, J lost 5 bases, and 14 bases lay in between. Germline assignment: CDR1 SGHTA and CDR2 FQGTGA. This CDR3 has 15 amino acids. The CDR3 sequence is CASSLAPRGYQPQHF. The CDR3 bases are TGTGCCAGCAGCTTGGCCCCACGGGGATATCAGCCCCAGCATTTT.

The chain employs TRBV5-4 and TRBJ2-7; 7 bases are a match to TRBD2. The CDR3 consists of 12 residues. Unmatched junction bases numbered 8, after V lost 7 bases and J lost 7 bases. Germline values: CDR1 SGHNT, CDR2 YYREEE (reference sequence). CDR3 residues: CASHPAGIEQYF. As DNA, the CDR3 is TGTGCCAGCCATCCAGCGGGAATAGAGCAGTACTTC.

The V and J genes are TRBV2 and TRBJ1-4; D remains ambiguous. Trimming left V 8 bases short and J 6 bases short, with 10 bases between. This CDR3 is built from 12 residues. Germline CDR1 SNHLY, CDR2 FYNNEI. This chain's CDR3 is CASLVRHEKLFF. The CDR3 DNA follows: TGTGCCAGCCTGGTGCGCCATGAAAAACTGTTTTTT.

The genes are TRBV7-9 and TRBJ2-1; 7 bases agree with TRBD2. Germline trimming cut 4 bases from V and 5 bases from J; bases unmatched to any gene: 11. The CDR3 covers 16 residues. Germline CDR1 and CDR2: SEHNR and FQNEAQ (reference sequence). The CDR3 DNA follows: TGTGCCAGCAGCTATGTAGCGGGTCTAGGGGACAATGAGCAGTTCTTC. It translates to CASSYVAGLGDNEQFF.

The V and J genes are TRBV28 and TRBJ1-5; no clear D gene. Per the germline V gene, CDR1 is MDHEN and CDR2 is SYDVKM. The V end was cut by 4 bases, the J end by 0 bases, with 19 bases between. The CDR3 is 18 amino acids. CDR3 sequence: CASSSGKPWEDSNQPQHF. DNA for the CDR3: TGTGCCAGCAGTTCTGGGAAACCTTGGGAAGATAGCAATCAGCCCCAGCATTTT.

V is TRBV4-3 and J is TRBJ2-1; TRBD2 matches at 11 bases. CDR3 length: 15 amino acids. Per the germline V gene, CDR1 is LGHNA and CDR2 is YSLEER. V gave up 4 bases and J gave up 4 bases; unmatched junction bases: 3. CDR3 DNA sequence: TGCGCCAGCAGCCCTGGGACTAGCGGTTACAATGAGCAGTTCTTC. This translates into CASSPGTSGYNEQFF.